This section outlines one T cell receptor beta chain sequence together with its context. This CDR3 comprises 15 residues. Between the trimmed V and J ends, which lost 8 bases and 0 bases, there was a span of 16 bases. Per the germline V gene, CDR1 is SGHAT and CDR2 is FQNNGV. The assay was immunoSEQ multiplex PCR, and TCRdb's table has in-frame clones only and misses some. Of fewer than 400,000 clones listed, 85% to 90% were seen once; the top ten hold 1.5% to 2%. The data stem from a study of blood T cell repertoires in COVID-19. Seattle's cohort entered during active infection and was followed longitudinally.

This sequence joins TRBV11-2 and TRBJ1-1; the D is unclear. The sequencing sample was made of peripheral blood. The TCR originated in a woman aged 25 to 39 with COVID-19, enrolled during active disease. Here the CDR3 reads CASAGQTLMNTEAFF. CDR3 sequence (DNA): TGTGCCAGCGCTGGGCAGACCCTTATGAACACTGAAGCTTTCTTT.